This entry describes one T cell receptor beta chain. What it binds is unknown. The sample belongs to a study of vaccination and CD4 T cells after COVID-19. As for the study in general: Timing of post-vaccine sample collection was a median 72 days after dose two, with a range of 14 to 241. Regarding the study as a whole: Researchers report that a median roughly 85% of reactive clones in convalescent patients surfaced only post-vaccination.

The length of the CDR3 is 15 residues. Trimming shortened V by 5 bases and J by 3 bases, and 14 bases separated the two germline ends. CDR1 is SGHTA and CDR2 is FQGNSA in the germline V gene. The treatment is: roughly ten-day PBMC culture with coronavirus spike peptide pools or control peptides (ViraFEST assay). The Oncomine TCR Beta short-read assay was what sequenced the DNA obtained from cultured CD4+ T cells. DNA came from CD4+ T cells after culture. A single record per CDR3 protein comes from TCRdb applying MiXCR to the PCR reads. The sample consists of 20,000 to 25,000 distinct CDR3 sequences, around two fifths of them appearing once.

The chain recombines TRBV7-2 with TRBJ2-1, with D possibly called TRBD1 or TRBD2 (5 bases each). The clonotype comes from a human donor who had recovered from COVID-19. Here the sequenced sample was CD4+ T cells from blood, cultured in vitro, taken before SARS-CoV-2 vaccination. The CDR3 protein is CASSDPGRVYNEQFF. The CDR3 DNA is TGTGCCAGCAGCGATCCGGGACGGGTCTACAATGAGCAGTTCTTC.